Following are 31 T cell receptor beta chains from one sample sequenced in a study of blood T cell repertoires in COVID-19. TCRdb's copy holds only in-frame clones and misses some; the assay was immunoSEQ multiplex PCR. The profile shows around 340,000 clones, about 90% of them singletons. The material sequenced was PBMCs or T cells enriched from blood (not recorded which). All receptors come from a young woman who had been exposed to COVID-19.

The CDR3 spells CSATAHRVNTEAFF. Here the CDR3 DNA reads TGCAGCGCAACCGCCCACCGGGTGAACACTGAAGCTTTCTTT. The chain combines TRBV29-1 with TRBJ1-1, with D uncertain. The V end was cut by 7 bases, the J end by 0 bases, with 15 bases between. Germline V lookup: CDR1 SQVTM, CDR2 ANQGSEA. The CDR3 consists of 14 residues.

This rearrangement joins TRBV28 to TRBJ2-1, with 8 bases that match TRBD2. The CDR3 runs to 15 residues. Germline assignment: CDR1 MDHEN and CDR2 SYDVKM. V lost 5 bases and J lost 5; bases outside the gene matches: 8. The CDR3 bases are TGTGCCAGCAGTCCCCTGACTAGCGTAGACAATGAGCAGTTCTTC. The encoded protein is CASSPLTSVDNEQFF.

This chain connects TRBV7-9 to TRBJ1-5; D is unresolved. The V and J ends lost 5 bases and 6 bases respectively, with 14 bases between them. Germline V CDR1 and CDR2: SEHNR, FQNEAQ (reference sequence). The CDR3 contains 14 residues. The CDR3 protein is CASSPPGFGQPQHF. DNA of the CDR3: TGTGCCAGCAGCCCCCCGGGGTTCGGTCAGCCCCAGCATTTT.

The gene calls are TRBV7-2 and TRBJ1-1; D is possibly TRBD1 (6 bases). Germline V CDR1 and CDR2: SGHTA, FQGNSA. This CDR3 spans 16 amino acids. Trimming removed 0 bases from V and 1 base from J, with 12 bases in between. The CDR3: CASSLAQTGSNTEAFF. The CDR3 region has the DNA TGTGCCAGCAGCTTAGCCCAGACAGGATCGAACACTGAAGCTTTCTTT.

The CDR3 is CASSPKERYLFF. The CDR3, as DNA: TGTGCCAGCTCACCGAAAGAGCGGTATCTGTTTTTT. The chain has TRBV18 and TRBJ1-4, with D uncertain. The germline gives CDR1 KGHSH, CDR2 LQKENI. The germline V and J ends were trimmed by 3 bases and 14 bases, with 13 bases remaining between them. The CDR3 is made up of 12 amino acids.

The sample holds one count of this clone. The V gene is TRBV7-9, the J gene TRBJ2-3; 8 nucleotides line up with TRBD2. Germline lookup yields CDR1 SEHNR and CDR2 FQNEAQ (reference sequence). This CDR3 contains 17 residues. The V segment lost 1 base and the J segment 6 bases; nucleotides outside the gene matches: 12. The CDR3 DNA sequence: TGTGCCAGCAGCTTAGGGGCGGTAGCGGGACTGGGGGATACGCAGTATTTT. This sequence encodes CASSLGAVAGLGDTQYF. The full variable domain, completed using reference TRBV7-9 and TRBJ2-3, is DTGVSQNPRHKITKRGQNVTFRCDPISEHNRLYWYRQTLGQGPEFLTYFQNEAQLEKSRLLSDRFSAERPKGSFSTLEIQRTEQGDSAMYLCASSLGAVAGLGDTQYFGPGTRLTVL.

The chain's CDR3 is CSVTGFNTEAFF. The CDR3, as DNA: TGCAGCGTGACAGGGTTTAACACTGAAGCTTTCTTT. The chain couples TRBV29-1 to TRBJ1-1, with 7 positions matching TRBD1. The CDR3 is 12 amino acids. With 6 bases clipped from V and 2 bases from J, the junction kept 3 bases outside the gene matches. The germline V gene encodes CDR1 SQVTM and CDR2 ANQGSEA.

The V gene is TRBV2, the J gene TRBJ2-7; the match to TRBD1 covers 9 bases. Trimming took 5 bases from V and 5 from J; bases not matched to a gene: 13. CDR1 SNHLY and CDR2 FYNNEI come from the germline V gene. This CDR3 spans 16 amino acids. The CDR3 reads CASSNTAGQGTDEQYF. The DNA for the CDR3 is TGTGCCAGCAGTAATACAGCGGGACAGGGCACAGACGAGCAGTACTTC.

The chain couples TRBV10-3 to TRBJ2-7, with D perhaps matching TRBD1 (5 bases). Germline assignment: CDR1 ENHRY and CDR2 SYGVKD. Trimming left V 7 bases short and J 0 bases short, with 13 bases between. The CDR3 spans 14 residues. Written as DNA, the CDR3 is TGTGCCATCACTCCGACAGTATTCTCCTACGAGCAGTACTTC. As protein: CAITPTVFSYEQYF.

This rearrangement joins TRBV3-1 (or the pseudogene TRBV3-2) to TRBJ1-4, with 9 bases identical to TRBD1. There are 15 residues in the CDR3. Germline V gene data show CDR1 as LGHDT and CDR2 as YNNKEL (reference sequence). V shed 0 bases, J shed 8 bases, and the junction held 4 bases outside the gene matches. The CDR3 sequence is CASSQEGDREEKLFF. In nucleotides, the CDR3 is TGTGCCAGCAGCCAAGAAGGGGACAGGGAGGAAAAACTGTTTTTT.

The chain has TRBV11-1 and TRBJ2-5; no reliable D call. Germline assignment: CDR1 SGHAT and CDR2 FQDESV (reference sequence). V was clipped by 1 base and J by 4 bases, with 7 bases between them. The CDR3 sequence is 13 residues long. The CDR3, as DNA: TGTGCCAGCAGCTTAGGTCCGTTAGAGACCCAGTACTTC. It yields the protein CASSLGPLETQYF.

This chain connects TRBV29-1 to TRBJ1-2, with TRBD1 matching 11 bases. The V segment lost 7 bases and the J segment 10 bases; nucleotides outside the gene matches: 8. The CDR3 is made up of 12 amino acids. Looked up from germline, CDR1 is SQVTM and CDR2 is ANQGSEA. In DNA, the CDR3 is TGCAGCGCCATAGGACAGGGGGCTTACTACACCTTC. Translated, it gives CSAIGQGAYYTF.

This chain links TRBV7-8 with TRBJ2-1; 7 bases align to TRBD2. There are 14 residues in the CDR3. The J segment lost 9 bases and the V segment lost 5 bases, leaving 10 bases of the junction unmatched. CDR1 is SGHVS, CDR2 FQNEAQ, per germline. CDR3 DNA sequence: TGTGCCAGCAGCCGACGCGGGGGAGACAGTGAGCAGTTCTTC. It yields the protein CASSRRGGDSEQFF.

The chain links TRBV7-9 to TRBJ2-1; a weak D match, TRBD2 (6 bases). V lost 5 bases and J lost 8, with 22 bases in between. Germline assignment: CDR1 SEHNR and CDR2 FQNEAQ (reference sequence). The CDR3 runs to 16 residues. CDR3 amino acids: CASSHFGGTRRDEQFF. Written as DNA, the CDR3 is TGTGCCAGCAGCCATTTTGGCGGGACCCGCCGCGATGAGCAGTTCTTC. Together with reference TRBV7-9 and TRBJ2-1, the CDR3 gives the full variable domain: DTGVSQNPRHKITKRGQNVTFRCDPISEHNRLYWYRQTLGQGPEFLTYFQNEAQLEKSRLLSDRFSAERPKGSFSTLEIQRTEQGDSAMYLCASSHFGGTRRDEQFFGPGTRLTVL.

V usage is TRBV29-1 and J usage is TRBJ1-1; possible D gene TRBD1, 5 bases. In germline, CDR1 is SQVTM, CDR2 ANQGSEA. V was shortened by 6 bases and J by 4 bases, with 12 bases between the two germline ends. This CDR3 contains 12 residues. CDR3 sequence: CSVGKGPTEAFF. CDR3 nucleotide sequence: TGCAGCGTGGGCAAGGGGCCCACTGAAGCTTTCTTT.

The V call is TRBV4-1, the J call TRBJ1-5, with D unclear. Per the germline V gene, CDR1 is MGHRA and CDR2 is YSYEKL. This CDR3 spans 14 amino acids. V dropped 0 bases and J dropped 12 bases, with 15 bases sitting between them. The CDR3 nucleotides read TGCGCCAGCAGCCAAGATGTGCCGGCGGAACACCAGCATTTT. Translation gives CASSQDVPAEHQHF.

The gene calls are TRBV28 and TRBJ1-5, with D hard to call. There are 12 residues in the CDR3. Germline V gives CDR1 MDHEN, CDR2 SYDVKM. The ends were cut back, 4 bases at V and 4 bases at J, with 5 bases in the middle. The CDR3 nucleotides read TGTGCCAGCAGTTGGCCGAATCAGCCCCAGCATTTT. Translation: CASSWPNQPQHF.

V gene TRBV9 combines with J gene TRBJ1-3, with D unresolved. This CDR3 has 15 amino acids. CDR1 and CDR2 from the germline V gene are SGDLS and YYNGEE. Trimming cost V 3 bases and J 0 bases, with 10 bases left between them. CDR3 amino acids: CASSATPSSGNTIYF. The CDR3 region has the DNA TGTGCCAGCAGCGCAACTCCGAGCTCTGGAAACACCATATATTTT.

The table lists this clone with a few counts. The chain links TRBV30 to TRBJ1-2; D call uncertain. The CDR3 consists of 13 residues. The V and J ends lost 1 base and 0 bases respectively, with 6 bases between them. From germline, CDR1 is GTSNPN and CDR2 SVGIG (reference sequence). The CDR3 bases are TGTGCCTGGAGTGCGGGGACTAACTATGGCTACACCTTC. Its protein is CAWSAGTNYGYTF.

The chain has TRBV7-9 and TRBJ1-2; weak D call: TRBD1 (5 bases). CDR1 is SEHNR, CDR2 FQNEAQ, per germline (reference sequence). The CDR3 covers 15 residues. Trimming shortened V by 4 bases and J by 8 bases, and 20 bases separated the two germline ends. The CDR3: CASSSSGGLGEGYTF. The CDR3, as DNA: TGTGCCAGCAGCTCCTCTGGGGGGTTGGGCGAGGGCTACACCTTC.

The chain couples TRBV10-3 to TRBJ2-3, with 14 positions matching TRBD2. V was clipped by 6 bases and J by 5 bases; unmatched bases: 4. Germline V gene sequence: CDR1 ENHRY, CDR2 SYGVKD. The CDR3 length is 15 residues. The DNA for the CDR3 is TGTGCCATCAGCCCCGGACTAGCGGGAGGAGATACGCAGTATTTT. Its protein is CAISPGLAGGDTQYF.

CDR3 residues: CASSNRGYTF. CDR3 DNA sequence: TGTGCCAGCAGCAACAGGGGCTACACCTTC. This chain uses TRBV28 with TRBJ1-2; TRBD1 might be the D (5 bases). CDR1 is MDHEN and CDR2 is SYDVKM in the germline V gene. CDR3 size: 10 residues. V was clipped by 6 bases and J by 8 bases, with 7 bases between them.

The rearrangement uses TRBV27 and TRBJ2-3; the D is unclear. The V and J ends lost 3 bases and 4 bases respectively, with 5 bases between them. Germline V gene lookup returns CDR1 MNHEY and CDR2 SMNVEV (reference sequence). The CDR3 runs 12 residues. The CDR3, as DNA: TGTGCCAGCAGTTTTAATCCAGATACGCAGTATTTT. Encoded protein: CASSFNPDTQYF.

The chain has TRBV28 and TRBJ2-1, with 7 bases fitting TRBD2. Trimming removed 6 bases from V and 2 bases from J; junction bases left unmatched: 10. CDR3 size: 16 residues. Looked up from germline, CDR1 is MDHEN and CDR2 is SYDVKM. The DNA of the CDR3 is TGTGCCAGCAGCCCGAGGAGCGGGGCTACCTACAATGAGCAGTTCTTC. Its translation: CASSPRSGATYNEQFF. The variable domain in full, completed from reference TRBV28 and TRBJ2-1, reads DVKVTQSSRYLVKRTGEKVFLECVQDMDHENMFWYRQDPGLGLRLIYFSYDVKMKEKGDIPEGYSVSREKKERFSLILESASTNQTSMYLCASSPRSGATYNEQFFGPGTRLTVL.

This chain uses TRBV6-5 with TRBJ2-7; maybe TRBD2 (7 bases). Germline CDR1 reads MNHEY; CDR2 reads SVGAGI. Trimming left V 0 bases short and J 3 bases short, with 15 bases between. The CDR3 runs to 16 residues. For the CDR3, the DNA is TGTGCCAGCAGTTACTCGGGGGCCGGGACTAACTACGAGCAGTACTTC. The encoded protein is CASSYSGAGTNYEQYF.

This rearrangement joins TRBV10-2 to TRBJ2-7; no definite D call. This CDR3 is built from 11 residues. V lost 7 bases and J lost 0, with 4 bases in between. Germline assignment: CDR1 WSHSY and CDR2 SAAADI. Here the CDR3 reads CASTSSYEQYF. The DNA for the CDR3 is TGCGCCAGCACCTCCTCCTACGAGCAGTACTTC.

The V gene is TRBV30, the J gene TRBJ2-3; 8 positions agree with TRBD2. The length of the CDR3 is 13 residues. J lost 4 bases, V lost 5 bases, and 5 bases had no gene match. Germline CDR1 reads GTSNPN; CDR2 reads SVGIG (reference sequence). Here the CDR3 DNA reads TGTGCCTGGGGAGCGGGAGTGGCAGATACGCAGTATTTT. Its protein product is CAWGAGVADTQYF. The full variable domain, in which reference TRBV30 and TRBJ2-3 provide the parts outside the CDR3, is SQTIHQWPATLVQPVGSPLSLECTVEGTSNPNLYWYRQAAGRGLQLLFYSVGIGQISSEVPQNLSASRPQDRQFILSSKKLLLSDSGFYLCAWGAGVADTQYFGPGTRLTVL.

This clone has only one observation. The V and J genes are TRBV15 and TRBJ1-2, with D tentatively TRBD1 (5 bases). Germline loops: CDR1 LNHNV, CDR2 YYDKDF (reference sequence). This CDR3 comprises 12 residues. V dropped 5 bases and J dropped 6 bases, with 10 bases sitting between them. The DNA of the CDR3 is TGTGCCACCAGCGCTCGGGGGGATGGCTACACCTTC. This gives the protein CATSARGDGYTF.

This chain joins TRBV2 and TRBJ1-2; 8 bases line up with TRBD1. Germline V gene data show CDR1 as SNHLY and CDR2 as FYNNEI. The J segment lost 4 bases and the V segment lost 10 bases, leaving 11 bases of the junction unmatched. This CDR3 region has 14 residues. CDR3 coding DNA: TGTGCCATTAACGCAGGGGGCTCGGGCTATGGCTACACCTTC. It encodes CAINAGGSGYGYTF.

The CDR3 DNA reads TGTGCCAGCAGCCCACGGGTAGCACCGGATACGCAGTATTTT. Translating gives CASSPRVAPDTQYF. The V gene is TRBV7-3, the J gene TRBJ2-3; D call uncertain. The CDR3 has 14 residues. Germline V gives CDR1 SGHTA, CDR2 FQGTGA. The V and J ends lost 5 bases and 6 bases respectively, with 15 bases between them.

The rearrangement links TRBV4-1 to TRBJ2-3, with TRBD2 matching over 8 bases. Germline-derived CDR1 and CDR2 are MGHRA and YSYEKL. J lost 6 bases, V lost 5 bases, and 10 bases had no gene match. The CDR3 extends over 15 amino acids. The CDR3 DNA follows: TGCGCCAGCAGCTACCCCGGGGGGGTTGAGGATACGCAGTATTTT. As protein: CASSYPGGVEDTQYF.